A selection of T cell receptor beta chains follows, all from one sample in a study of regulatory T cells in long-lasting Graves disease. TCRdb re-analysed the multiplex PCR reads in MiXCR, keeping a single row per CDR3 protein. Of fewer than 650,000 distinct CDR3 sequences in the sample, approximately 15% were seen once. These same records also appear under a second study, on T cells in Graves' hyperthyroidism and ophthalmopathy.

This material consisted of peripheral blood mononuclear cells (PBMCs), taken at new diagnosis, from a patient treated with antithyroid drugs. All receptors derive from a woman aged 25 to 39 with Graves disease. Each CDR3 is given with its conserved first and last residue. The order of the fields is D gene, V gene, J gene, clone size, CDR3 DNA, CDR3 protein. A D gene is named only where the DNA matches it firmly. Clone size is stated in some rows and not others, as once, few, many or a class when expanded.

d_call: .
v_call: TRBV28
j_call: TRBJ2-7
clone_size: many
cdr3_nt: TGTGCCAGCAGTTTTTTCGGGACGGGATCCTACGAGCAGTACTTC
cdr3_aa: CASSFFGTGSYEQYF

d_call: TRBD2
v_call: TRBV20-1
j_call: TRBJ2-5
clone_size: .
cdr3_nt: TGCAGTGCTAGTAGACCTCAAGGTAGCGGGAGAAGGGTCCAAGAGACCCAGTACTTC
cdr3_aa: CSASRPQGSGRRVQETQYF

d_call: .
v_call: TRBV7-6
j_call: TRBJ1-6
clone_size: .
cdr3_nt: TGTGCCAGCAGTGACTACCTTGGTTCACCCCTCCACTTT
cdr3_aa: CASSDYLGSPLHF

d_call: TRBD1
v_call: TRBV28
j_call: TRBJ1-3
clone_size: .
cdr3_nt: TGTGCCAGCAGCCCAGGGGGCAGAAACACCATATATTTT
cdr3_aa: CASSPGGRNTIYF

d_call: TRBD1
v_call: TRBV11-2
j_call: TRBJ1-3
clone_size: few
cdr3_nt: TGTGCCAGCAGCTCCCAGGGGGAGGTTGGAAACACCATATATTTT
cdr3_aa: CASSSQGEVGNTIYF

d_call: .
v_call: TRBV5-1
j_call: TRBJ2-7
clone_size: few
cdr3_nt: TGCGCCAGCAGCTTGGGTTACGGGCGCTACGAGCAGTACTTC
cdr3_aa: CASSLGYGRYEQYF

d_call: TRBD1
v_call: TRBV6-1
j_call: TRBJ1-1
clone_size: many
cdr3_nt: TGTGCCAGCAAGCAATACCCCGGGACAGTGAACACTGAAGCTTTCTTT
cdr3_aa: CASKQYPGTVNTEAFF

d_call: .
v_call: TRBV5-6
j_call: TRBJ1-2
clone_size: .
cdr3_nt: TGTGCCAGCAGACGTGGCTACACCTTC
cdr3_aa: CASRRGYTF

d_call: .
v_call: TRBV24-1
j_call: TRBJ2-1
clone_size: few
cdr3_nt: TGTGCCACCAGTGATAGAGAAGGACCTTCCTACAATGAGCAGTTCTTC
cdr3_aa: CATSDREGPSYNEQFF

d_call: TRBD2
v_call: TRBV12-3/TRBV12-4
j_call: TRBJ2-1
clone_size: few
cdr3_nt: TGTGCCAGCAGTGCTAGGGCGGGAGGGGGAAATGAGCAGTTCTTC
cdr3_aa: CASSARAGGGNEQFF

d_call: .
v_call: TRBV6-1
j_call: TRBJ1-1
clone_size: many
cdr3_nt: TGTGCCAGCAGTCCACAACAGGGTTCCTGGAACACTGAAGCTTTCTTT
cdr3_aa: CASSPQQGSWNTEAFF

d_call: TRBD1
v_call: TRBV19
j_call: TRBJ1-4
clone_size: few
cdr3_nt: TGTGCCAGTAGTGCCGACAGGGTCTATGAAAAACTGTTTTTT
cdr3_aa: CASSADRVYEKLFF

d_call: .
v_call: TRBV12-3/TRBV12-4
j_call: TRBJ1-5
clone_size: many
cdr3_nt: TGTGCCAGCAGTTTACCGGGTCCTCATCAGCCCCAGCATTTT
cdr3_aa: CASSLPGPHQPQHF

d_call: .
v_call: TRBV20-1
j_call: TRBJ2-3
clone_size: many
cdr3_nt: TGCAGTGCCCAACCCACAGATACGCAGTATTTT
cdr3_aa: CSAQPTDTQYF

d_call: .
v_call: TRBV5-4
j_call: TRBJ2-5
clone_size: .
cdr3_nt: TGTGCCAGCAGTAAAGCGGGCGGGGAGACCCAGTACTTC
cdr3_aa: CASSKAGGETQYF

d_call: .
v_call: TRBV3-1
j_call: TRBJ1-2
clone_size: .
cdr3_nt: TGTGCCAGCAGCCAAAAAGGAGGAGCTTCGGCCGGCTACACCTTC
cdr3_aa: CASSQKGGASAGYTF

d_call: TRBD1
v_call: TRBV5-1
j_call: TRBJ1-5
clone_size: few
cdr3_nt: TGCGCCAGCAGCTGTACCCCGGGACAGGTCTTTGATTATACTTTCAATCAGCCCCAGCATTTT
cdr3_aa: CASSCTPGQVFDYTFNQPQHF

d_call: .
v_call: TRBV19
j_call: TRBJ1-5
clone_size: .
cdr3_nt: TGTGCCAGTAGTATATTTCATAGCAATCAGCCCCAGCATTTT
cdr3_aa: CASSIFHSNQPQHF

d_call: .
v_call: TRBV7-2
j_call: TRBJ2-1
clone_size: many
cdr3_nt: TGTGCCAGCAGCTTAGCTAGGGATGAGCAGTTCTTC
cdr3_aa: CASSLARDEQFF

d_call: .
v_call: TRBV18
j_call: TRBJ2-7
clone_size: .
cdr3_nt: TGTGCCAGCGCCCGCGAGCTTGGGACAAGGGCCTACGAGCAGTACTTC
cdr3_aa: CASARELGTRAYEQYF

d_call: .
v_call: TRBV5-5
j_call: TRBJ2-1
clone_size: .
cdr3_nt: TGTGCCAGCAGACACTTCTACGGGACAACCTACAATGAGCAGTTCTTC
cdr3_aa: CASRHFYGTTYNEQFF

d_call: .
v_call: TRBV5-1
j_call: TRBJ2-3
clone_size: few
cdr3_nt: TGCGCCAGCAGCTCGCACCTAAATACGCAGTATTTT
cdr3_aa: CASSSHLNTQYF

d_call: TRBD1
v_call: TRBV5-1
j_call: TRBJ2-7
clone_size: .
cdr3_nt: TGCGCCAGCAGCTCCCCGCCTGACAGGGTCGAGCAGTACTTC
cdr3_aa: CASSSPPDRVEQYF

d_call: .
v_call: TRBV6-5
j_call: TRBJ1-4
clone_size: .
cdr3_nt: TGTGCCAGCAGTTACGCTTTAGGGCTCTCTAATGAAAAACTGTTTTTT
cdr3_aa: CASSYALGLSNEKLFF

d_call: .
v_call: TRBV28
j_call: TRBJ1-5
clone_size: many
cdr3_nt: .
cdr3_aa: CASSLKSLRQHF

d_call: .
v_call: TRBV4-1
j_call: TRBJ1-6
clone_size: .
cdr3_nt: TGCGCCAGCAGCCAAGTTCACGCGTCACATTCACCCCTCCACTTT
cdr3_aa: CASSQVHASHSPLHF

d_call: .
v_call: TRBV6-4
j_call: TRBJ2-1
clone_size: .
cdr3_nt: TGTGCCAGCAGTGATTTCGGGGGAGGATACAATGAGCAGTTCTTC
cdr3_aa: CASSDFGGGYNEQFF

d_call: TRBD2
v_call: TRBV24-1
j_call: TRBJ2-1
clone_size: many
cdr3_nt: TGTGCCACCAGTGACCTTAGCGGGAAATACAATGAGCAGTTCTTC
cdr3_aa: CATSDLSGKYNEQFF

d_call: .
v_call: TRBV20-1
j_call: TRBJ2-7
clone_size: .
cdr3_nt: TGCAGTGCTAAAACAGGACATGCTAGCTCCTACGAGCAGTACTTC
cdr3_aa: CSAKTGHASSYEQYF

d_call: .
v_call: TRBV5-8
j_call: TRBJ1-5
clone_size: few
cdr3_nt: TGTGCCAGCAGCTGGGATTCCGGTCAGCCCCAGCATTTT
cdr3_aa: CASSWDSGQPQHF